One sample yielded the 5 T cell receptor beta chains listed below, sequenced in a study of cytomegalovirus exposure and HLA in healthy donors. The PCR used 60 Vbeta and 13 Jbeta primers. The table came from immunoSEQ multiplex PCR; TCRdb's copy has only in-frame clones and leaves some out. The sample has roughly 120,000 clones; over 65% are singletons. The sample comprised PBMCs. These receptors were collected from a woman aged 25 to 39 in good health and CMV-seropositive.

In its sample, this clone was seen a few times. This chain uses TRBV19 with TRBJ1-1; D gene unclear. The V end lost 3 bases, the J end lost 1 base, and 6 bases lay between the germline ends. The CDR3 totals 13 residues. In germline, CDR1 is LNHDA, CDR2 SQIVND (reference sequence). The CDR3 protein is CASSMVRNTEAFF. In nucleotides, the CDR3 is TGTGCCAGTAGTATGGTCAGGAACACTGAAGCTTTCTTT.

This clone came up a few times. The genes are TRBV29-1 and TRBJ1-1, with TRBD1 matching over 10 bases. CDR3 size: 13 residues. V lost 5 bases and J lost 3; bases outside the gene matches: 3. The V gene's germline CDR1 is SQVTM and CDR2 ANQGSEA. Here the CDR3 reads CSVRQGAYTEAFF. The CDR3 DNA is TGCAGCGTTAGACAGGGGGCGTACACTGAAGCTTTCTTT.

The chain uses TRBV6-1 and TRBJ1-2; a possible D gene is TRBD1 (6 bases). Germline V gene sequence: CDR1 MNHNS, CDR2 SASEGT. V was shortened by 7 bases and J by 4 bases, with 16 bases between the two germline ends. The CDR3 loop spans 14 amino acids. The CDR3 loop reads CASKVGRGIYGYTF. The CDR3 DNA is TGTGCCAGCAAAGTGGGCAGGGGAATCTATGGCTACACCTTC.

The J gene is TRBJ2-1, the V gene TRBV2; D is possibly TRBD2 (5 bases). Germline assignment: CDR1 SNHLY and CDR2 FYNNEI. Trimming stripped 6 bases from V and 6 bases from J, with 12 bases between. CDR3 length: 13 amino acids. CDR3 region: CASSEGPPNEQFF. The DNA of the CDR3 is TGTGCCAGCAGCGAGGGTCCCCCCAATGAGCAGTTCTTC.

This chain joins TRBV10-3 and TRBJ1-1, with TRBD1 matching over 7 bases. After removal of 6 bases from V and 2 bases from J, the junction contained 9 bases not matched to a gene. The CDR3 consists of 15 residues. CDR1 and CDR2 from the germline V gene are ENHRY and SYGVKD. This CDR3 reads CAISDLTGENTEAFF. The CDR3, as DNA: TGTGCCATCAGCGACCTCACAGGGGAAAACACTGAAGCTTTCTTT.